This record covers a single TCR beta chain. These data come from a study of blood T cell repertoires in COVID-19. Study overall: COVID-19 samples collected from the United States, Italy and Spain covered acute and convalescent phases.

In the source study's methods: It was from reference gene primer amplification that nucleated cell counts were estimated. The assay was immunoSEQ multiplex PCR, and TCRdb's table has in-frame clones only and misses some. That table is the source of V, J and clone size, and D and trimming were worked out from the DNA. The sample shows around 210,000 clones, around four fifths of them seen only once. Enrollment of patients from Seattle took place during active infection, with longitudinal follow-up. V gave up 1 base and J gave up 6 bases; unmatched junction bases: 8. The length of the CDR3 is 18 residues. CDR1 is LNHDA and CDR2 is SQIVND in the germline V gene (reference sequence).

The chain joins TRBV19 to TRBJ2-1, with 14 bases lining up with TRBD2. Sequencing was done on a sample of peripheral blood. This receptor was identified in a man in his 60s with COVID-19, enrolled during active disease. The CDR3 region is CASSIGGWGLAGVNEQFF. The CDR3 bases are TGTGCCAGTAGTATAGGAGGGTGGGGACTAGCGGGAGTCAATGAGCAGTTCTTC.